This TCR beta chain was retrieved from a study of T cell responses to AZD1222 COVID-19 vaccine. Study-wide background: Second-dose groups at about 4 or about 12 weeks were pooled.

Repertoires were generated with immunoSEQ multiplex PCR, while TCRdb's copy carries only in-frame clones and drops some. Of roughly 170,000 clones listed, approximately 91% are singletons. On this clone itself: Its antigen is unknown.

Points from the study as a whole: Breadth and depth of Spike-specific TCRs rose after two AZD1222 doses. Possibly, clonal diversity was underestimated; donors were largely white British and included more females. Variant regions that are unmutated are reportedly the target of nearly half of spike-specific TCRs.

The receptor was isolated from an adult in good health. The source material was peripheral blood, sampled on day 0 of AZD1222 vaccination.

This chain's CDR3 is CASSLDLNNYGYTF. In DNA, the CDR3 is TGTGCCAGCAGCTTAGATCTTAATAACTATGGCTACACCTTC. The chain recombines TRBV11-2 with TRBJ1-2; D remains unclear. V was cut by 0 bases and J by 1 base, with 6 bases left in between. Germline V gene lookup returns CDR1 SGHAT and CDR2 FQNNGV. CDR3 length equals 14 residues. The full variable domain, with the rest looked up from reference TRBV11-2 and TRBJ1-2, is EAGVAQSPRYKIIEKRQSVAFWCNPISGHATLYWYQQILGQGPKLLIQFQNNGVVDDSQLPKDRFSAERLKGVDSTLKIQPAKLEDSAVYLCASSLDLNNYGYTFGSGTRLTVV.